Listed below are T cell receptor beta chains from one sample, sequenced in a study of OX40 agonist ivuxolimab in advanced cancers. The table came from immunoSEQ multiplex PCR; TCRdb's copy has only in-frame clones and leaves some out. The sample holds 60,000 to 70,000 clones, around 86% seen once. The input for sequencing was CD4+ or CD8+ T cells sorted from blood, taken in a trial of the OX40 agonist ivuxolimab. Receptors were obtained from an adult with an advanced solid tumor such as melanoma, head and neck, liver or kidney cancer. The CDR3 runs from the conserved cysteine through the conserved F or W. Each record gives: clone size, D gene, J gene, V gene, CDR3 protein, CDR3 DNA. A D gene is named only where the DNA matches it firmly. Where a row states a size, it is once, few, many or the class of an expanded clone; other rows omit it.

abundance: NA; d_gene: NA; j_gene: TRBJ2-3; v_gene: TRBV20-1; CDR3aa: CSAGSRDTQYF; CDR3nt: TGCAGTGCGGGTAGCAGGGATACGCAGTATTTT
abundance: NA; d_gene: NA; j_gene: TRBJ1-2; v_gene: TRBV27; CDR3aa: CASSLRIGSGDGYTF; CDR3nt: TGTGCCAGCAGTTTACGGATAGGGTCTGGAGATGGCTACACCTTC
abundance: NA; d_gene: TRBD1; j_gene: TRBJ1-2; v_gene: TRBV28; CDR3aa: CASTPGDRENYGYTF; CDR3nt: TGTGCCAGCACCCCCGGGGACAGGGAGAACTATGGCTACACCTTC
abundance: NA; d_gene: NA; j_gene: TRBJ2-7; v_gene: TRBV29-1; CDR3aa: CSVEEDASGEQYF; CDR3nt: TGCAGCGTTGAAGAGGATGCCTCCGGCGAGCAGTACTTC
abundance: few; d_gene: NA; j_gene: TRBJ1-1; v_gene: TRBV28; CDR3aa: CASSTLTTFAAEAFF; CDR3nt: TGTGCCAGCAGCACTTTGACGACATTTGCGGCTGAAGCTTTCTTT
abundance: NA; d_gene: NA; j_gene: TRBJ1-2; v_gene: TRBV27; CDR3aa: CASSLKDSYGYTF; CDR3nt: TGTGCCAGCAGTTTAAAGGACAGCTATGGCTACACCTTC
abundance: NA; d_gene: NA; j_gene: TRBJ1-1; v_gene: TRBV7-9; CDR3aa: CASSWSGNTEAFF; CDR3nt: TGTGCCAGCAGCTGGAGTGGGAACACTGAAGCTTTCTTT
abundance: NA; d_gene: TRBD2; j_gene: TRBJ2-1; v_gene: TRBV9; CDR3aa: CASSVSGGASYNEQFF; CDR3nt: TGTGCCAGCAGCGTTAGCGGGGGGGCCTCCTACAATGAGCAGTTCTTC
abundance: NA; d_gene: NA; j_gene: TRBJ1-1; v_gene: TRBV2; CDR3aa: CASKPLMNTEAFF; CDR3nt: TGTGCCAGCAAGCCGCTTATGAACACTGAAGCTTTCTTT
abundance: few; d_gene: TRBD1; j_gene: TRBJ1-5; v_gene: TRBV27; CDR3aa: CASSPYRGLLYQPQHF; CDR3nt: TGTGCCAGCAGTCCATACAGGGGGCTCTTGTATCAGCCCCAGCATTTT
abundance: NA; d_gene: NA; j_gene: TRBJ2-1; v_gene: TRBV6-1; CDR3aa: CASSERVQTELYNEQFF; CDR3nt: TGTGCCAGCAGTGAAAGGGTACAGACTGAGCTCTACAATGAGCAGTTCTTC
abundance: NA; d_gene: NA; j_gene: TRBJ1-1; v_gene: TRBV11-2; CDR3aa: CASSLLGGGTEAFF; CDR3nt: TGTGCCAGCAGCTTATTGGGGGGTGGCACTGAAGCTTTCTTT
abundance: many; d_gene: TRBD1; j_gene: TRBJ2-1; v_gene: TRBV28; CDR3aa: CASPTAGTDSYNEQFF; CDR3nt: TGTGCCAGCCCGACCGCAGGGACAGACTCCTACAATGAGCAGTTCTTC
abundance: NA; d_gene: NA; j_gene: TRBJ2-7; v_gene: TRBV28; CDR3aa: CASSTGASYEQYF; CDR3nt: TGTGCCAGCAGTACGGGAGCTTCCTACGAGCAGTACTTC
abundance: few; d_gene: TRBD1; j_gene: TRBJ1-1; v_gene: TRBV10-3; CDR3aa: CAISDPGQGRVTEAFF; CDR3nt: TGTGCCATCAGTGATCCCGGACAGGGGAGGGTCACTGAAGCTTTCTTT
abundance: few; d_gene: NA; j_gene: TRBJ2-3; v_gene: TRBV7-5; CDR3aa: CARSLDDRAGPDTQYF; CDR3nt: TGTGCCAGAAGCCTCGACGACAGGGCCGGCCCAGATACGCAGTATTTT
abundance: NA; d_gene: TRBD1; j_gene: TRBJ2-3; v_gene: TRBV7-2; CDR3aa: CASSSQGGQGADTQYF; CDR3nt: TGTGCCAGCAGCTCCCAGGGGGGACAGGGGGCAGATACGCAGTATTTT
abundance: few; d_gene: NA; j_gene: TRBJ2-7; v_gene: TRBV9; CDR3aa: CASSVSDYEQYF; CDR3nt: TGTGCCAGCAGCGTATCTGACTACGAGCAGTACTTC
abundance: once; d_gene: NA; j_gene: TRBJ2-2; v_gene: TRBV28; CDR3aa: CASSPANTGELFF; CDR3nt: TGTGCCAGCAGTCCGGCTAACACCGGGGAGCTGTTTTTT
abundance: NA; d_gene: NA; j_gene: TRBJ1-1; v_gene: TRBV12-2; CDR3aa: CASRLARQGHTEAFF; CDR3nt: TGTGCAAGTCGCTTAGCAAGACAGGGACACACTGAAGCTTTCTTT
abundance: NA; d_gene: NA; j_gene: TRBJ2-7; v_gene: TRBV11-3; CDR3aa: CASSLVPGPIPGYEQYF; CDR3nt: TGTGCCAGCAGCTTAGTCCCCGGACCTATCCCCGGCTACGAGCAGTACTTC
abundance: NA; d_gene: TRBD1; j_gene: TRBJ2-2; v_gene: TRBV7-6; CDR3aa: CASGDRSYTGELFF; CDR3nt: TGTGCCAGCGGGGACAGATCATACACCGGGGAGCTGTTTTTT
abundance: NA; d_gene: TRBD2; j_gene: TRBJ2-3; v_gene: TRBV5-1; CDR3aa: CASSRLAGDTDTQYF; CDR3nt: TGCGCCAGCAGCCGACTAGCGGGGGACACAGATACGCAGTATTTT
abundance: NA; d_gene: NA; j_gene: TRBJ1-1; v_gene: TRBV7-2; CDR3aa: CASSLARGGFVTEAFF; CDR3nt: TGTGCCAGCAGCTTAGCGAGAGGGGGGTTTGTCACTGAAGCTTTCTTT
abundance: few; d_gene: NA; j_gene: TRBJ1-1; v_gene: TRBV10-3; CDR3aa: CAISDRESTEAFF; CDR3nt: TGTGCCATCAGTGACAGGGAGAGCACTGAAGCTTTCTTT
abundance: NA; d_gene: NA; j_gene: TRBJ1-2; v_gene: TRBV11-2; CDR3aa: CASSHDRDGGANYGYTF; CDR3nt: TGTGCCAGCAGCCACGACCGGGACGGGGGAGCTAACTATGGCTACACCTTC
abundance: NA; d_gene: TRBD1; j_gene: TRBJ1-1; v_gene: TRBV4-1; CDR3aa: CASSRTEGAAVEAFF; CDR3nt: TGCGCCAGCAGCCGGACGGAGGGGGCTGCAGTAGAGGCTTTCTTT
abundance: NA; d_gene: TRBD2; j_gene: TRBJ2-4; v_gene: TRBV6-6; CDR3aa: CASSEGGLAKNIQYF; CDR3nt: TGTGCCAGCAGCGAGGGAGGGCTAGCCAAAAACATTCAGTACTTC
abundance: NA; d_gene: NA; j_gene: TRBJ2-7; v_gene: TRBV18; CDR3aa: CASSRLLGSSSYEQYF; CDR3nt: TGTGCCAGCTCACGACTTTTGGGTTCCAGCTCCTACGAGCAGTACTTC
abundance: NA; d_gene: NA; j_gene: TRBJ2-1; v_gene: TRBV9; CDR3aa: CASSVGGAQTYNEQFF; CDR3nt: TGTGCCAGCAGCGTAGGTGGGGCGCAGACCTACAATGAGCAGTTCTTC
abundance: NA; d_gene: NA; j_gene: TRBJ2-3; v_gene: TRBV11-2; CDR3aa: CASSRGLTDTQYF; CDR3nt: TGTGCCAGCAGCAGAGGGCTCACAGATACGCAGTATTTT
abundance: NA; d_gene: NA; j_gene: TRBJ2-2; v_gene: TRBV5-1; CDR3aa: CASSQTNPGTRGVELFF; CDR3nt: TGCGCCAGCAGCCAAACCAACCCCGGGACCCGTGGTGTGGAGCTGTTTTTT